One and the same sample provided the 22 T cell receptor beta chains below, sequenced in a study of cytomegalovirus exposure and HLA in healthy donors. Libraries were prepared by immunoSEQ multiplex PCR; TCRdb keeps only in-frame clonotypes and omits some of them. Here the sample spans under 200,000 clones, 86% being singletons. The sequenced material came from PBMCs. The source of these receptors is a young woman in good health and CMV-seronegative.

The chain employs TRBV9 and TRBJ2-7, with TRBD2 identical over 8 bases. In germline, CDR1 is SGDLS, CDR2 YYNGEE. CDR3 size: 15 residues. J gave up 0 bases and V 4 bases, and 6 bases lay outside the gene matches. CDR3: CASSHRGGTSYEQYF. In DNA, the CDR3 is TGTGCCAGCAGCCACCGGGGGGGGACCTCCTACGAGCAGTACTTC.

This clone was found a few times. This chain links TRBV18 with TRBJ1-2, with 8 bases identical to TRBD1. J lost 7 bases, V lost 3 bases, and 7 bases had no gene match. Germline loops: CDR1 KGHSH, CDR2 LQKENI. The CDR3 sequence is 14 residues long. The CDR3 DNA reads as TGTGCCAGCTCACCCGACAGGGGAAAGGTTGGCTACACCTTC. Its protein product is CASSPDRGKVGYTF. The full variable domain, with the rest looked up from reference TRBV18 and TRBJ1-2, is NAGVMQNPRHLVRRRGQEARLRCSPMKGHSHVYWYRQLPEEGLKFMVYLQKENIIDESGMPKERFSAEFPKEGPSILRIQQVVRGDSAAYFCASSPDRGKVGYTFGSGTRLTVV.

This chain links TRBV6-4 with TRBJ2-1; 7 nucleotides agree with TRBD2. J gave up 14 bases and V 0 bases, and 4 bases lay outside the gene matches. This CDR3 has 12 amino acids. Germline V gene lookup returns CDR1 MRHNA and CDR2 SNTAGT. The CDR3 protein is CASSDSAGVKFF. Written as DNA, the CDR3 is TGTGCCAGCAGTGACTCGGCGGGAGTGAAGTTCTTC.

CDR3 protein: CASSPQRGGRTDTQYF. The CDR3, as DNA: TGCGCCAGCAGCCCGCAGCGGGGGGGCCGAACAGATACGCAGTATTTT. The chain carries TRBV5-1 and TRBJ2-3; 10 nucleotides match TRBD2. The CDR3 is 16 residues long. The V and J ends lost 4 bases and 3 bases, in that order; junction bases with no gene match: 8. Germline V lookup: CDR1 SGHRS, CDR2 YFSETQ.

The chain's CDR3 is CASSPDRQVEAFF. The CDR3 DNA follows: TGTGCCAGCTCACCCGACAGGCAGGTTGAAGCTTTCTTT. This chain joins TRBV18 and TRBJ1-1; D is possibly TRBD1 (6 bases). The germline gives CDR1 KGHSH, CDR2 LQKENI. The CDR3 spans 13 residues. V shed 3 bases and J shed 7 bases, with 12 bases lying between them.

The gene calls are TRBV9 and TRBJ1-1; 7 nucleotides match TRBD1. The CDR3 is made up of 15 amino acids. Trimming removed 3 bases from V and 11 bases from J; junction bases left unmatched: 16. CDR1 is SGDLS, CDR2 YYNGEE, per germline. The CDR3 bases are TGTGCCAGCAGCGAGGGTACAGGGGCCGCGGTGCGGGCTTTCTTT. Its protein is CASSEGTGAAVRAFF.

J is TRBJ1-4 and V is TRBV7-2, with D unresolved. In germline, CDR1 is SGHTA, CDR2 FQGNSA. CDR3 length: 11 amino acids. Trimming removed 6 bases at V and 8 bases at J, with 7 bases between. In nucleotides, the CDR3 is TGTGCCAGCAGTGCCGGGGAAAAACTGTTTTTT. This encodes CASSAGEKLFF.

This chain joins TRBV12-5 and TRBJ1-2; 7 nucleotides agree with TRBD1. This CDR3 has 14 residues. Per the germline V gene, CDR1 is LGHNT and CDR2 is FRNRAP. V shed 3 bases, J shed 4 bases, and the junction held 5 bases outside the gene matches. This chain's CDR3 is CASGFVGQAYGYTF. The CDR3 DNA is TGTGCTAGTGGTTTCGTAGGACAGGCCTATGGCTACACCTTC.

The rearrangement uses TRBV13 and TRBJ2-7, with 8 bases identical to TRBD2. The CDR3 covers 17 residues. Germline V gives CDR1 PRHDT, CDR2 FYEKMQ (reference sequence). V dropped 0 bases and J dropped 0; count of bases not matched to a gene: 7. CDR3 amino acids: CASSLGGRDLSSYEQYF. In nucleotides, the CDR3 is TGTGCCAGCAGCTTAGGCGGGAGGGACTTAAGCTCCTACGAGCAGTACTTC.

This rearrangement joins TRBV9 to TRBJ2-6, with a possible D match to TRBD1 (6 bases). CDR3 length: 16 residues. The V gene's germline CDR1 is SGDLS and CDR2 YYNGEE. The germline V and J ends were trimmed by 6 bases and 6 bases, with 19 bases remaining between them. The CDR3 protein is CASTKLTGLLANVLTF. CDR3 DNA sequence: TGTGCCAGCACTAAACTCACAGGGTTGTTGGCCAACGTCCTGACTTTC. The complete variable domain, with remaining parts taken from reference TRBV9 and TRBJ2-6, reads DSGVTQTPKHLITATGQRVTLRCSPRSGDLSVYWYQQSLDQGLQFLIQYYNGEERAKGNILERFSAQQFPDLHSELNLSSLELGDSALYFCASTKLTGLLANVLTFGAGSRLTVL.

This rearrangement joins TRBV18 to TRBJ1-5; unclear D gene. The CDR3 is 15 residues long. V was trimmed by 0 bases and J by 4 bases, leaving 10 bases between them. Germline values: CDR1 KGHSH, CDR2 LQKENI. CDR3 region: CASSPPEGKNQPQHF. In DNA form, the CDR3 reads TGTGCCAGCTCACCACCGGAGGGAAAAAATCAGCCCCAGCATTTT.

The chain links TRBV11-1 to TRBJ1-2; D may be TRBD1 (5 bases). V dropped 5 bases and J dropped 3 bases, with 10 bases sitting between them. The CDR3 has 13 amino acids. Germline CDR1 and CDR2: SGHAT and FQDESV (reference sequence). The CDR3 protein is CASSPGRDYGYTF. The DNA for the CDR3 is TGTGCCAGCAGCCCAGGCAGGGACTATGGCTACACCTTC.

This clone was seen only once. The rearrangement uses TRBV4-1 and TRBJ2-1; D perhaps matches TRBD1 (6 bases). The CDR3 extends over 17 amino acids. The germline V and J ends were trimmed by 0 bases and 2 bases, with 14 bases remaining between them. Per the germline V gene, CDR1 is MGHRA and CDR2 is YSYEKL. Here the CDR3 reads CASSQDRVQGTYNEQFF. CDR3 in DNA: TGCGCCAGCAGCCAAGATCGTGTGCAGGGGACCTACAATGAGCAGTTCTTC.

J is TRBJ2-1 and V is TRBV18, with a weak D call TRBD2 (5 bases). The CDR3 has 12 amino acids. The V end was cut by 1 base, the J end by 10 bases, with 8 bases between. The germline CDR1 and CDR2 sequences are KGHSH and LQKENI. The DNA of the CDR3 is TGTGCCAGCTCACCACAACCGGGAGAGCAGTTCTTC. It codes for CASSPQPGEQFF.

This chain connects TRBV28 to TRBJ2-2, with D perhaps matching TRBD1 (6 bases). Germline V CDR1 and CDR2: MDHEN, SYDVKM. V was shortened by 8 bases and J by 2 bases, with 12 bases between the two germline ends. The CDR3 covers 14 residues. Here the CDR3 reads CASPGQLNTGELFF. In DNA form, the CDR3 reads TGTGCCAGCCCCGGACAGCTTAACACCGGGGAGCTGTTTTTT. The whole variable domain, remainder taken from reference TRBV28 and TRBJ2-2, is DVKVTQSSRYLVKRTGEKVFLECVQDMDHENMFWYRQDPGLGLRLIYFSYDVKMKEKGDIPEGYSVSREKKERFSLILESASTNQTSMYLCASPGQLNTGELFFGEGSRLTVL.

The genes are TRBV6-1 and TRBJ2-7; 8 bases are a match to TRBD2. Germline CDR1 MNHNS, CDR2 SASEGT. The CDR3 runs 14 residues. Losses at the gene ends were 6 bases for V and 3 bases for J; bases not matched to a gene: 7. The CDR3 region has the DNA TGTGCCAGCAGCCTAATCCGGGAGGGCTACGAGCAGTACTTC. Amino acids: CASSLIREGYEQYF.

The gene calls are TRBV4-2 and TRBJ2-4, with D perhaps matching TRBD1 (6 bases). Trimming took 4 bases from V and 0 from J, leaving 25 bases between them. This CDR3 region has 20 residues. Germline-derived CDR1 and CDR2 are LGHNA and YNFKEQ. For the CDR3, the DNA is TGTGCCAGCAGCCCTACTAACCGACAGGCCTCGGGCCCAGCCAAAAACATTCAGTACTTC. It codes for CASSPTNRQASGPAKNIQYF.

The V and J genes are TRBV27 and TRBJ2-2, with D possibly matching TRBD2 (6 bases). The CDR3 contains 15 residues. V was shortened by 4 bases and J by 6 bases, with 15 bases between the two germline ends. Germline V gene sequence: CDR1 MNHEY, CDR2 SMNVEV (reference sequence). The DNA for the CDR3 is TGTGCCAGCAGTTCCGGGGGTTCTTGGGCCGGGGAGCTGTTTTTT. Amino acid sequence: CASSSGGSWAGELFF.

Comments on this clone: Other DNA variants within this sample encode the same CDR3. This chain links TRBV5-6 with TRBJ2-3; TRBD2 agrees at 9 bases. The CDR3 length is 16 residues. CDR1 is SGHDT and CDR2 is YYEEEE in the germline V gene. V shed 1 base, J shed 2 bases, and the junction held 5 bases outside the gene matches. The CDR3: CASSLRRGGLTDTQYF. The CDR3 nucleotides are TGTGCCAGCAGCTTGAGGCGGGGGGGCCTCACAGATACGCAGTATTTT.

This chain connects TRBV27 to TRBJ2-7; no reliable D call. V gave up 4 bases and J gave up 0 bases, with 4 bases separating them. The CDR3 loop spans 12 amino acids. Germline V gives CDR1 MNHEY, CDR2 SMNVEV (reference sequence). The CDR3 loop is CASSYNSYEQYF. The CDR3 DNA is TGTGCCAGCAGTTACAACTCCTACGAGCAGTACTTC.

The V gene is TRBV5-1, the J gene TRBJ2-3; TRBD2 might be the D (6 bases). Germline V gene sequence: CDR1 SGHRS, CDR2 YFSETQ. The CDR3 consists of 13 residues. Trimming took off 2 bases at V and 6 bases at J, with 10 bases between the two ends. The CDR3 DNA sequence: TGCGCCAGCAGCTTCCGGGAGTGGGATACGCAGTATTTT. Translation gives CASSFREWDTQYF. Variable domain in full (rest from reference TRBV5-1 and TRBJ2-3): KAGVTQTPRYLIKTRGQQVTLSCSPISGHRSVSWYQQTPGQGLQFLFEYFSETQRNKGNFPGRFSGRQFSNSRSEMNVSTLELGDSALYLCASSFREWDTQYFGPGTRLTVL.

The genes are TRBV4-3 and TRBJ2-3, with D possibly being TRBD2 (6 bases). This CDR3 spans 15 amino acids. V was cut by 1 base and J by 2 bases, with 10 bases left in between. Germline CDR1 LGHNA, CDR2 YSLEER. CDR3 sequence reads: CASSQGSRDTDTQYF. The DNA for the CDR3 is TGCGCCAGCAGCCAAGGTTCGCGGGACACAGATACGCAGTATTTT.